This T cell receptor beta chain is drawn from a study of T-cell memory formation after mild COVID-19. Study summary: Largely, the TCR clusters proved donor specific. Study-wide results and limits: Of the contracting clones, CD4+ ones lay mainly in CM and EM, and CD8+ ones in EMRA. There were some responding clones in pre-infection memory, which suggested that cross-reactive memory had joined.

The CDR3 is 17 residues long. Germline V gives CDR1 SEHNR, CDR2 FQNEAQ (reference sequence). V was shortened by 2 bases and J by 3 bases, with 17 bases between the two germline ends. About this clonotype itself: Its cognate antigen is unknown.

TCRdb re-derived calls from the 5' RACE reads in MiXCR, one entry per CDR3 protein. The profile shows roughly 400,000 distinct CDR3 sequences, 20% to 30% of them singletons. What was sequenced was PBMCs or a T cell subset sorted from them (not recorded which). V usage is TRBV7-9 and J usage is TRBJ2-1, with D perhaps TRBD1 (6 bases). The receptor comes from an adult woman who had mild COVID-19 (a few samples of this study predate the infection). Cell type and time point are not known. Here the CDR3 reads CASSLTGTRGFYNEQFF. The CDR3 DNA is TGTGCCAGCAGCTTAACCGGGACAAGGGGATTCTACAATGAGCAGTTCTTC.